This TCR beta chain was identified in a study of Tregs in tolerant kidney transplant recipients. Across the study: Related graft donors supplied nonmyeloablative bone marrow transplants, and mixed chimerism was transient.

Unstimulated regulatory T cells (CD4+CD25+CD127-), CD4+CD25- non-regulatory cells, CD4 and CD8 cells were FACS-sorted from thawed PBMCs. General study points: No direct test of biological reproducibility was done here. Tregs expanded with activated donor B cells seemed most donor-specific.

To note about this clone: Its antigen remains unknown.

Sequencing was performed with immunoSEQ multiplex PCR; in TCRdb, only in-frame clones are kept and a portion is missing. The repertoire holds around 75,000 clones, 85% to 90% seen once, with approximately 0.4% in the top ten. The origin of this receptor is a human donor who received a combined kidney and bone marrow transplant. The sequences come from CD4+ T cells from blood, collected before the transplant.

The CDR3 sequence is CASSNFGQGSSQHF. The DNA for the CDR3 is TGTGCCAGCAGCAATTTCGGACAGGGAAGTTCCCAGCATTTT. This chain uses TRBV27 with TRBJ1-5; 8 nucleotides agree with TRBD1. Trimming took 6 bases from V and 11 from J; bases not matched to a gene: 12. Germline V gene data show CDR1 as MNHEY and CDR2 as SMNVEV (reference sequence). The CDR3 spans 14 residues.